The clone carrying this T cell receptor (beta chain) was counted at least ten times. This sample is drawn from a study of early T cells in non-severe SARS-CoV-2 infection. The CDR3 is 13 amino acids. Looked up from germline, CDR1 is MNHEY and CDR2 is SVGEGT. Trimming shortened V by 8 bases and J by 0 bases, and 11 bases separated the two germline ends. Unique molecular identifier tags were affixed to discrete cDNA molecules. MiXCR was run by TCRdb on the 5' RACE reads, yielding one entry per CDR3 protein. The sample lists 76,000 or so distinct CDR3 sequences; approximately 11% were seen once. V is TRBV6-2 or TRBV6-3 and J is TRBJ2-7; D might be TRBD1 (6 bases). The receptor's source is an adult who was a healthcare worker with PCR-confirmed SARS-CoV-2 infection or an uninfected control (not recorded which). Sample: whole blood. CDR3 amino acids: CASRDIDSYEQYF. The CDR3 DNA reads TGTGCCAGCCGGGACATAGACTCCTACGAGCAGTACTTC.